The text below deals with one TCR beta chain. This entry belongs to a study of blood T cell repertoires in COVID-19. Study in general: Italy, Spain and the United States were the sources of the convalescent and acute COVID-19 samples. T cells, B-cell-depleted T cells, or PBMCs supplied cDNA or gDNA.

In the original processing: Amplification of reference gene primers provided the estimated nucleated cell counts. The protocol was immunoSEQ multiplex PCR, while the TCRdb copy is restricted to in-frame clones and leaves out a portion. V and J calls and clone size are given by that table; D and trimming were obtained from the DNA. The data hold 110,000 to 150,000 clones, with 88% observed a single time. With 6 bases clipped from V and 8 bases from J, the junction kept 6 bases outside the gene matches. This CDR3 contains 14 residues. CDR1 MNHEY and CDR2 SVGAGI come from the germline V gene. The rearrangement joins TRBV6-5 to TRBJ2-1; TRBD2 matches at 11 bases. The sequencing sample was made of peripheral blood. The receptor was derived from a woman aged 50 to 65 with acute or convalescent COVID-19. CDR3 in DNA: TGTGCCAGCAGACCGGGACTAGCGGCCCATGAGCAGTTCTTC. Translating it yields CASRPGLAAHEQFF.